A selection of T cell receptor beta chains follows, all from one sample in a study of radiation and T cells in renal cell carcinoma. The table came from immunoSEQ multiplex PCR; TCRdb's copy has only in-frame clones and leaves some out. Of more than 75,000 clones in the sample, 65% to 90% are singletons; the top ten hold about 23%. Sequencing was performed on blood, taken from a patient whose treatment included radiotherapy and nephrectomy. These receptors came from a woman aged 50 to 60 with renal cell carcinoma. CDR3s leave out the opening cysteine and the closing phenylalanine or tryptophan.

V gene	J gene	CDR3 protein
TRBV20-1	TRBJ2-5	SAAKGETQY
TRBV5-1	TRBJ1-4	ASSATGDEKLF
TRBV13	TRBJ2-1	ASSLGRGRDEQF
TRBV13	TRBJ2-1	ASSLGSWDEQF
TRBV5-1	TRBJ1-1	ASSPVQVANTEAF
TRBV5-1	TRBJ2-3	ASSWNRDSSLQDTQY
TRBV14	TRBJ2-7	ASSPTGSYEQY
TRBV4-1	TRBJ2-5	ASSLNPGQGGETQY
TRBV4-2	TRBJ1-5	ASSQEAGGGDQPQH
TRBV30	TRBJ2-5	AWSVAGKGTQY
TRBV2	TRBJ2-5	ASSGWGAAMETQY
TRBV9	TRBJ1-1	ASSVGDRPNTEAF
TRBV7-9	TRBJ1-5	ASSLAVDRGQPQH
TRBV28	TRBJ2-7	ASRGGTATYEQY
TRBV9	TRBJ1-1	ASSAAQGVNTEAF
TRBV5-6	TRBJ2-6	ASSRGYSGANVLT
TRBV7-8	TRBJ2-5	ASSLAVWGETQY
TRBV11-2	TRBJ2-5	ASSSGLVPQETQY
TRBV19	TRBJ1-6	ASSIVSQRNNSPLH
TRBV5-6	TRBJ2-3	ASSLLAGGPGYTQY
TRBV19	TRBJ2-3	ATKRDRYSTDTQY
TRBV6-4	TRBJ2-3	ASSDLQRLGSDTQY
TRBV18	TRBJ1-1	ASSPEQGYTEAF
TRBV7-2	TRBJ2-7	ASNESGASEQY
TRBV11-2	TRBJ2-3	ASSSASGADTQY
TRBV6-6	TRBJ1-5	ASMEPFPGNQPQH
TRBV7-2	TRBJ2-7	ASSPGYSGGEQY
TRBV7-9	TRBJ2-2	ASSLGTGGIDTGELF
TRBV13	TRBJ1-1	ASSMEGQGGSEAF
TRBV5-8	TRBJ2-1	ASSIEAGGLNEQF
TRBV6-6	TRBJ2-7	ASSYSRVLVYEQY
TRBV5-1	TRBJ2-3	ASSLLASGGTDTQY
TRBV10-3	TRBJ1-1	AIRNDPGNTEAF
TRBV19	TRBJ2-5	ASSGVSSPPETQY
TRBV6-5	TRBJ2-5	ASSLLGSGETQY
TRBV19	TRBJ1-1	ASSADGGSKAF
TRBV4-1	TRBJ2-3	ASSQEALLDTQY
TRBV9	TRBJ2-5	ASSLRGLAGEKETQY
TRBV6-5	TRBJ1-1	ASSSRGRNTEAF
TRBV28	TRBJ1-5	ASSLEWGNQPQH
TRBV2	TRBJ1-1	ASSENPVTEAF
TRBV2	TRBJ2-1	ASSKDRAYNEQF
TRBV11-2	TRBJ1-2	ASSLGPDGGYT
TRBV5-1	TRBJ2-3	ASSGATGSTDTQY
TRBV6-1	TRBJ2-3	ASTKLVASTDTQY